This T cell receptor beta chain was found in a study of blood T cell repertoires in COVID-19. Clones were sequenced by immunoSEQ multiplex PCR, and TCRdb holds only the in-frame ones, with some missing. The sample has some 200,000 clones; just under 90% are singletons. The sample was peripheral blood. The receptor was derived from a man between 18 and 35 years old with active or convalescent COVID-19.

The CDR3 reads CACSPGGPGNTIYF. CDR3 sequence (DNA): TGTGCCTGCTCTCCAGGGGGTCCAGGAAACACCATATATTTT. The chain carries TRBV30 and TRBJ1-3, with 7 bases fitting TRBD1. CDR1 is GTSNPN, CDR2 SVGIG, per germline (reference sequence). The trim removed 6 bases at V and 4 bases at J, leaving 9 bases unmatched. This CDR3 is 14 amino acids long.